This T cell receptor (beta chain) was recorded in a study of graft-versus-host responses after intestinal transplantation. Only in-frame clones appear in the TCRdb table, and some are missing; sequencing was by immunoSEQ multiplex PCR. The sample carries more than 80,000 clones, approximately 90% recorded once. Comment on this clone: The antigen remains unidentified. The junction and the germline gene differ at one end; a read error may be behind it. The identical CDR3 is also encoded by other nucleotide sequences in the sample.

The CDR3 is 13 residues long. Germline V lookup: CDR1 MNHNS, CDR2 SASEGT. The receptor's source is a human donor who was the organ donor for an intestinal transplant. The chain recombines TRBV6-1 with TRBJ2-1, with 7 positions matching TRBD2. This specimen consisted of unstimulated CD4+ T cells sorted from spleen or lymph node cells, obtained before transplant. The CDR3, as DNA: TGCGCCAGCCCCCGGACCGGGGGGAATGAGCAGTTCTTC. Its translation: CASPRTGGNEQFF.